This record covers a single T cell receptor (beta chain). The specificity of this receptor is unknown. No base quality values were provided; no much bigger clone lies one nucleotide off. TCR CDR3 regions were amplified from genomic DNA by multiplex PCR using the deep immunoSEQ assay. Extracted genomic DNA from each cell subset was spread evenly across all wells of several immunoSEQ 96-well plates, with each plate serving as a replicate. Each replicate PCR for sorted subsets received around 210 ng genomic DNA, equal to 28,000 or so T cell genomes. Purified libraries were measured with a Qubit 3.0 fluorometer, size-checked on a Bioanalyzer 2100, and measured again with the KAPA Library Quantification kit. Every immunoSEQ 96-well plate was sequenced on a dedicated single-read 150-cycle Illumina NextSeq 550 flow cell. Per the original workflow: Because the immunoSEQ output included only junctional sequences and no quality scores, the filtering could not be the same as the filtering used for full-length reads. Sequences were annotated with PyIR, a Python wrapper for IgBLAST v1.9, using IMGT germline references to assign V/J genes and CDR3. Reads with weak V/J assignments (E-value above 1e-6), missing CDR3, stop codons, out-of-frame junctions, or ambiguous translated residues were removed. V3J clonotypes were defined as sequences sharing an identical inferred V gene, J gene, and CDR3 amino acid sequence. Percentage overlap between repertoires was calculated by dividing the number of shared unique clonotypes by the size of the smaller repertoire. Repertoire richness was assessed with RTK rarefaction, the Chao1 estimator, and Recon v2.1 estimates of unobserved clonotypes. For all TCRbeta clonotypes obtained by the gDNA method from a handful of donors, generation probabilities were computed with OLGA. TCRdb carries this immuneACCESS record with in-frame sequences only. Its versions omit some clonotypes, under half of them owing to an unresolved V gene in the studies checked, with the rest unexplained. From that table come the V and J calls and clone size; the DNA was used to work out D and trimming. The sample data list about 660,000 clones, and over 65% of these were observed just once. About 1.7% of the sample goes to the ten largest clones.

The donors were healthy, HIV-negative adults who had no recently reported acute infections or vaccinations. All donors were Caucasian adults living in Nashville, Tennessee, USA. CD4+ T cells were enriched by magnetic negative selection; naive cells were then positively selected on CD45RA, and the negative fraction formed the memory subset. After blood collection by leukapheresis, PBMCs were isolated using Ficoll-Histopaque density gradient centrifugation and then cryopreserved in the vapor phase of liquid nitrogen. Analytical flow cytometry was used to check the purity and quantity of every magnetically sorted T cell population. Genomic DNA was isolated from each sorted fraction and quantified by UV absorbance on a Nanodrop 2000c. As encoded in the germline V gene, CDR1 is MDHEN while CDR2 is SYDVKM. Spanning cysteine to phenylalanine, the CDR3 consists of 14 amino acids. Just the 42-base CDR3 DNA is kept, in frame starting at base 1. Clipping removes 7 bases from V and 5 bases from J, with 4 as the unmatched junction base count.

The record originates from a study of shared clonotypes between healthy human individuals (TCRdb year 2020). In the study overall: Two women and three men aged 18 to 49 years were included in the cohort. For each donor, CD4 naive and CD4 memory were each given three plates, CD8 naive was given two plates, and CD8 memory was given one plate. The study deeply sequenced blood TCR repertoires of five healthy adults to estimate repertoire size and the extent of clonotype sharing between individuals. Libraries were prepared and TCR repertoires were sequenced by different laboratories using diverse techniques, in order to increase sequencing depth and limit assay-specific biases. Leukapheresis yielded between about 0.85 and 10 billion PBMCs per donor.

Study-wide findings and limitations: The small number of donors limited the genetic and exposure-history diversity represented. Clonotypes shared by all four sorted-subset donors showed higher generation probabilities than non-shared clonotypes. Sharing across four donors was observed for about 5% of naive CD4, about 3.2% of naive CD8, 2% to 2.5% of memory CD4, and roughly 0.43% of memory CD8 clonotypes. Estimated clonotype richness was generally larger for naive than for memory subsets. Sampling was limited to blood, and TCR repertoires in tissue likely differ from TCR repertoires in blood. Based on pairwise subsampling, the degree of clonotype sharing among donors was expected to be affected by sequencing depth. Rarefaction of sorted-subset datasets indicated incomplete sequencing despite the large sequencing depth.

The rearrangement combines TRBV28 with TRBJ1-5; 11 central nucleotides agree with TRBD1. The sample taken for sequencing was memory CD4+ T cells sorted from blood. This specimen's cell subset or site label, per the study, means: CD45RA-negative fraction. The source of this sequence is a woman in her twenties or thirties in good health. The CDR3 region has the sequence CASTGQGAYQPQHF. The nucleotides read TGTGCCAGCACCGGACAGGGGGCCTATCAGCCCCAGCATTTT.